Following are 12 T cell receptor beta chains from one sample sequenced in a study of PD-1 blockade in classical Hodgkin lymphoma. Specified time point: cycle 4 day 1 (C4D1), after less than 7 weeks of nivolumab. Exposure to brentuximab vedotin varied, and each patient had relapsed following autologous stem cell transplantation. Using immunoSEQ multiplex PCR, the repertoire was profiled, and TCRdb retains in-frame clones only, with some absent. In the table there are approximately 25,000 clones, 55% to 85% of which are singletons. Sequenced material: peripheral blood mononuclear cells (PBMCs), taken before the fourth cycle of nivolumab. The receptors here all came from a human donor with classical Hodgkin lymphoma.

The CDR3 bases are TGCGCCAGCAGTGAGTCGGGATTCGGGGCTGGGGATGAAGCTTTCTTT. Translated, it gives CASSESGFGAGDEAFF. The chain carries TRBV10-1 and TRBJ1-1; D is perhaps TRBD1 (5 bases). Trimming removed 0 bases at V and 7 bases at J, with 18 bases between. The germline V gene has CDR1 WNHNN and CDR2 SYGVQD (reference sequence). The CDR3 loop spans 16 amino acids.

The CDR3 DNA reads as TGTGCCAGCAGTTTATTAACTGGGGGTCAAGGCTACACCTTC. It is translated as CASSLLTGGQGYTF. The chain joins TRBV27 to TRBJ1-2; tentatively, D is TRBD1 (5 bases). V was shortened by 1 base and J by 8 bases, with 14 bases between the two germline ends. This CDR3 region has 14 residues. Germline loops: CDR1 MNHEY, CDR2 SMNVEV (reference sequence).

V gene TRBV10-2 combines with J gene TRBJ1-1; 8 bases match TRBD1. The trim removed 7 bases at V and 0 bases at J, leaving 13 bases unmatched. In germline, CDR1 is WSHSY, CDR2 SAAADI. The CDR3 has 17 residues. CDR3 sequence: CASTPGQGGSMNTEAFF. The CDR3 DNA is TGCGCCAGCACTCCAGGACAGGGTGGGAGTATGAACACTGAAGCTTTCTTT.

The chain employs TRBV30 and TRBJ2-7; TRBD1 matches at 7 bases. The CDR3 is 13 residues long. Germline-derived CDR1 and CDR2 are GTSNPN and SVGIG (reference sequence). V lost 5 bases, J lost 1 base, and 5 bases stayed unmatched. The CDR3 DNA reads as TGTGCCTGGGGAGAACAGGGGTCCTACGAGCAGTACTTC. Its translation: CAWGEQGSYEQYF.

The V and J genes are TRBV28 and TRBJ1-5, with 12 bases fitting TRBD1. Germline loops: CDR1 MDHEN, CDR2 SYDVKM. CDR3 length equals 15 residues. V lost 7 bases, J lost 6 bases, and 7 bases stayed unmatched. The CDR3 protein is CASKDGTGGFQPQHF. The CDR3, as DNA: TGTGCCAGCAAGGACGGGACAGGGGGCTTTCAGCCCCAGCATTTT. Combining the CDR3 with reference TRBV28 and TRBJ1-5 gives the whole variable domain DVKVTQSSRYLVKRTGEKVFLECVQDMDHENMFWYRQDPGLGLRLIYFSYDVKMKEKGDIPEGYSVSREKKERFSLILESASTNQTSMYLCASKDGTGGFQPQHFGDGTRLSIL.

This clone was detected only a few times. The J gene is TRBJ1-2, the V gene TRBV30; D unresolved. CDR1 is GTSNPN and CDR2 is SVGIG in the germline V gene (reference sequence). The CDR3 is 15 residues long. Trimming removed 3 bases from V and 0 bases from J, with 14 bases in between. For the CDR3, the DNA is TGTGCCTGGAGGCCAGCGAATCGAGCTAACTATGGCTACACCTTC. It specifies CAWRPANRANYGYTF.

This chain uses TRBV6-5 with TRBJ2-7; TRBD1 agrees at 7 bases. Germline CDR1 reads MNHEY; CDR2 reads SVGAGI. Unmatched junction bases numbered 4, after V lost 8 bases and J lost 0 bases. The length of the CDR3 is 13 residues. The CDR3 DNA is TGTGCCAGCTTAGGGGACAGCTCCTACGAGCAGTACTTC. Protein sequence: CASLGDSSYEQYF.

J is TRBJ1-4 and V is TRBV18; maybe TRBD1 (5 bases). V lost 4 bases to trimming and J lost 5 bases, with 11 bases between them. Germline assignment: CDR1 KGHSH and CDR2 LQKENI. This CDR3 contains 14 residues. CDR3 protein: CASSHGTVNEKLFF. The CDR3 bases are TGTGCCAGCTCACACGGGACGGTGAATGAAAAACTGTTTTTT. The variable domain in full, with the rest retrieved from reference TRBV18 and TRBJ1-4, is NAGVMQNPRHLVRRRGQEARLRCSPMKGHSHVYWYRQLPEEGLKFMVYLQKENIIDESGMPKERFSAEFPKEGPSILRIQQVVRGDSAAYFCASSHGTVNEKLFFGSGTQLSVL.

The chain joins TRBV4-2 to TRBJ2-7; 9 bases fit TRBD1. Germline V CDR1 and CDR2: LGHNA, YNFKEQ. The J segment lost 4 bases and the V segment lost 1 base, leaving 8 bases of the junction unmatched. The CDR3 spans 16 residues. The DNA for the CDR3 is TGTGCCAGCAGCCAAGGCGTCGGGACAGGGATTTACGAGCAGTACTTC. It is translated as CASSQGVGTGIYEQYF.

This clone has a single count. The rearrangement links TRBV11-2 to TRBJ2-7, with D perhaps matching TRBD2 (6 bases). CDR3 length equals 15 residues. V was trimmed by 1 base and J by 0 bases, leaving 10 bases between them. Germline V gene sequence: CDR1 SGHAT, CDR2 FQNNGV. CDR3 bases: TGTGCCAGCAGCTTAGGGGGGACTGGCTCCTACGAGCAGTACTTC. Amino acids: CASSLGGTGSYEQYF.

The V and J genes are TRBV5-4 and TRBJ1-2, with 9 nucleotides matching TRBD1. The germline gives CDR1 SGHNT, CDR2 YYREEE (reference sequence). V shed 4 bases and J 2 bases; nucleotides not matched to a gene: 6. The CDR3 extends over 15 amino acids. The CDR3 DNA reads TGTGCCAGCAGCACCCGACAGGGGGGGAACTATGGCTACACCTTC. This gives the protein CASSTRQGGNYGYTF. Variable domain in full (rest from reference TRBV5-4 and TRBJ1-2): ETGVTQSPTHLIKTRGQQVTLRCSSQSGHNTVSWYQQALGQGPQFIFQYYREEENGRGNFPPRFSGLQFPNYSSELNVNALELDDSALYLCASSTRQGGNYGYTFGSGTRLTVV.

The chain is built from TRBV18 and TRBJ2-1; TRBD2 aligns across 8 bases. CDR1 is KGHSH and CDR2 is LQKENI in the germline V gene. CDR3 size: 14 residues. V shed 6 bases and J 5 bases; nucleotides not matched to a gene: 6. The CDR3 loop reads CASSAGTSHNEQFF. The CDR3, as DNA: TGTGCCAGCTCGGCCGGGACTAGTCACAATGAGCAGTTCTTC.